This T cell receptor beta chain was sequenced for a study of OX40 agonist ivuxolimab in advanced cancers. The wider study: Patients received ivuxolimab, an intravenous treatment, every 2 weeks at 0.01 to 10 mg/kg.

Regarding the study as a whole: Blood T cells, both CD4+ and CD8+, expanded clonally by week 6 at 0.1 to 3.0 mg/kg. CD8+ T cells (on average) carried more expanded clones than CD4+ T cells. The authors also found low normalized T-cell clonal expansion in some nonresponders.

J lost 6 bases, V lost 5 bases, and 7 bases had no gene match. Germline assignment: CDR1 MDHEN and CDR2 SYDVKM. The CDR3 totals 15 residues. A word on this clone: The target antigen is unknown.

Clones were read by immunoSEQ multiplex PCR, and TCRdb kept only the in-frame ones, dropping some. The repertoire has approximately 65,000 clones, 80% to 90% of them found once; the top ten carry roughly 4%. The chain joins TRBV28 to TRBJ1-5, with 10 bases matching TRBD1. This material consisted of CD4+ or CD8+ T cells sorted from blood, taken in a trial of the OX40 agonist ivuxolimab. This sequence was found in an adult with an advanced solid tumor such as melanoma, head and neck, liver or kidney cancer. CDR3 loop: CASSEDRGLGQPQHF. CDR3 coding DNA: TGTGCCAGCAGTGAAGACAGGGGGCTTGGTCAGCCCCAGCATTTT.